The T cell receptor (beta chain) under discussion was sequenced for a study of CD8 T cells in ankylosing spondylitis. Germline V CDR1 and CDR2: LGHDT, YNNKEL (reference sequence). This CDR3 spans 13 amino acids. V was shortened by 3 bases and J by 5 bases, with 11 bases between the two germline ends. TCRdb re-called the 5' RACE reads through MiXCR, storing one row per CDR3 protein. Counted here are 85,000 to 100,000 distinct CDR3 sequences, about 7.7% occurring once; the ten biggest clones make up about 9.6%. The chain carries TRBV3-1 and TRBJ2-7, with D perhaps being TRBD1 or TRBD2 (5 bases each). The sequence was collected from a male donor with ankylosing spondylitis or in good health (not recorded which). The sample was blood, either unsorted or a sorted T cell fraction (not recorded which). In DNA form, the CDR3 reads TGTGCCAGCAGCCACCCTGGGACCAACGAGCAGTACTTC. It codes for CASSHPGTNEQYF.